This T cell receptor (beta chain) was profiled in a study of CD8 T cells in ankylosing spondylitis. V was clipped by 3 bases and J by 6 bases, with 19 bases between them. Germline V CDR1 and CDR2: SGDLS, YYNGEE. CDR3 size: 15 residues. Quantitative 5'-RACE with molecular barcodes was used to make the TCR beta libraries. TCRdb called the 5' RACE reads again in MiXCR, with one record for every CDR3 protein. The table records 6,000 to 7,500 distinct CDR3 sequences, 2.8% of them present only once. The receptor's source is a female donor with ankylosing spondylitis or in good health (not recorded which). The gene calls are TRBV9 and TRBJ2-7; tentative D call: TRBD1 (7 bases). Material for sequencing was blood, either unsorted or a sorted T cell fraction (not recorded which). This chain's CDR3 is CASSARGDLGGEQYF. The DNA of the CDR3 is TGTGCCAGCAGCGCCAGGGGGGATCTAGGTGGCGAGCAGTACTTC.